Listed here are 15 T cell receptor beta chains from one sample, sequenced in a study of prognosis after radiotherapy for stage I lung cancer. From genomic DNA, two-round multiplex PCR was used to amplify TCR beta CDR3. The use of primers specific to each TRBV and TRBJ gene characterized first-round PCR. TCRdb re-called the multiplex PCR reads with MiXCR, one entry per CDR3 protein. This sample has 50,000 or so distinct CDR3 sequences, with under 45% found just once. This material consisted of PBMCs, taken before or after stereotactic body radiation therapy (not recorded which). Source of these receptors: a donor aged 50 or older with non-small cell lung cancer.

As to this clonotype: A much larger clone differs from this one at a single base, so this may be a read error. The chain uses TRBV5-8 and TRBJ1-5; D remains ambiguous. With 4 bases removed from V and 6 bases from J, the gap between germline ends came to 11 bases. Germline CDR1 is SGHTS and CDR2 is YDEGEE. The length of the CDR3 is 13 residues. CDR3: CASSPSLCQPQHF. The DNA of the CDR3 is TGTGCCAGCAGCCCCTCCCTGTGTCAGCCCCAGCATTTT.

This clonotype was detected only once. The germline gene is not matched at one end of the junction; a read error may be the cause. The V and J genes are TRBV7-6 and TRBJ2-1; tentatively, D is TRBD1 or TRBD2 (5 bases each). Germline V CDR1 and CDR2: SGHVS, FNYEAQ. CDR3 size: 15 residues. The CDR3 protein is CVSSLAFIGGNEQFF. CDR3 DNA: TGTGTCAGCAGCTTAGCTTTTATTGGGGGAAATGAGCAGTTCTTC.

In regard to this clonotype: An end of the junction does not agree with germline; a read error may underlie this. The CDR3 region has the DNA TGCAGTGCTAGAGTTAGTAGCGATCAGCCCCAGCATTTT. Protein sequence: CSARVSSDQPQHF. The rearrangement uses TRBV20-1 and TRBJ1-5; D call uncertain. The CDR3 has 13 amino acids. CDR1 and CDR2 (germline): DFQATT, SNEGSKA (reference sequence).

The chain combines TRBV30 with TRBJ1-5, with D maybe TRBD1 (6 bases). The length of the CDR3 is 14 residues. V lost 0 bases and J lost 2, with 8 bases in between. CDR1 GTSNPN and CDR2 SVGIG come from the germline V gene (reference sequence). CDR3 in DNA: TGTGCCTGGAGTGTAGGGGGGGGCAATCAGCCCCAGCATTTT. Translated: CAWSVGGGNQPQHF.

There are a few counts of this clonotype. The chain links TRBV6-1 to TRBJ1-2; 9 bases agree with TRBD1. The germline gives CDR1 MNHNS, CDR2 SASEGT. With V trimmed by 7 bases and J by 10 bases, 16 bases remained unmatched. The length of the CDR3 is 15 residues. In DNA, the CDR3 is TGTGCCAGCATCCCCTCTCCGGGACAGGGAGGAGTCTACACCTTC. Its protein is CASIPSPGQGGVYTF.

The chain links TRBV12-3 or TRBV12-4 to TRBJ2-2, with D hard to call. V dropped 1 base and J dropped 11 bases, with 11 bases sitting between them. The CDR3 is 13 amino acids. The CDR3 DNA reads as TGTGCCAGCAGTTTAGAGGTGGCTGCTGAGCTGTTTTTT. Translated: CASSLEVAAELFF.

About this clonotype: A much bigger clone sits one base away, suggesting this may be a read error. J is TRBJ2-1 and V is TRBV6-5; D is perhaps TRBD1 or TRBD2 (5 bases each). V was pared by 2 bases and J by 1 base, with 12 bases between. Germline V gene lookup returns CDR1 MNHEY and CDR2 SVGAGI. The CDR3 has 16 residues. The CDR3, as DNA: TGTGCCAGCAGTTACACCGGGACGTCGTCCTACAATGAGCAGTTCTTC. As protein: CASSYTGTSSYNEQFF.

To note about this clonotype: A read error is possible here, since a much larger clone lies one base away. The V gene is TRBV7-2, the J gene TRBJ1-2, with TRBD1 as a possible D gene (5 bases). The CDR3 sequence is 16 residues long. V lost 1 base and J lost 5, with 17 bases in between. The germline V gene has CDR1 SGHTA and CDR2 FQGNSA. CDR3 coding DNA: TGTGCCAGCAGCTTAGGGGGGACCCCCTCGGGATATGGCTACACCTTC. Encoded protein: CASSLGGTPSGYGYTF. Full variable domain (outside the CDR3, taken from reference TRBV7-2 and TRBJ1-2): GAGVSQSPSNKVTEKGKDVELRCDPISGHTALYWYRQSLGQGLEFLIYFQGNSAPDKSGLPSDRFSAERTGGSVSTLTIQRTQQEDSAVYLCASSLGGTPSGYGYTFGSGTRLTVV.

About this clonotype: Sequence at one end of the junction differs from germline and may be a read error. The genes are TRBV30 and TRBJ2-1; the D gene is possibly TRBD1 (5 bases). Germline-derived CDR1 and CDR2 are GTSNPN and SVGIG (reference sequence). The CDR3 runs 14 residues. DNA for the CDR3: TGTGCCTGGAGTGTACTTTGGATGGACAATGAGCAGCTCTTC. As protein: CAWSVLWMDNEQLF.

This clonotype was observed at least ten times. V usage is TRBV6-1 and J usage is TRBJ2-3; no definite D call. The germline V and J ends were trimmed by 2 bases and 4 bases, with 7 bases remaining between them. The CDR3 runs to 13 residues. Germline V gene lookup returns CDR1 MNHNS and CDR2 SASEGT. CDR3 nucleotides: TGTGCCAGCAGTGAAAACGGGCCAGATACGCAGTATTTT. Its translation is CASSENGPDTQYF.

This clonotype was found many times. The rearrangement joins TRBV18 to TRBJ1-1, with a possible D match to TRBD1 (5 bases). V was clipped by 2 bases and J by 3 bases, with 13 bases between them. Per the germline V gene, CDR1 is KGHSH and CDR2 is LQKENI. The CDR3 is made up of 15 amino acids. In nucleotides, the CDR3 is TGTGCCAGCTCACCAAATTGGGGCGAGGACACTGAAGCTTTCTTT. Translated: CASSPNWGEDTEAFF.

With regard to this clonotype: A much larger clone differs by one base, so this may be a read error. The chain has TRBV6-2 or TRBV6-3 and TRBJ2-5; 7 nucleotides agree with TRBD1. Per germline, CDR1 MNHEY and CDR2 SVGEGT. The CDR3 is made up of 15 amino acids. V dropped 6 bases and J dropped 1; count of bases not matched to a gene: 8. CDR3 DNA: TGTGCCAGCAGCCCTCTAGAGGGGGCCCAAGAGACCCAGTACTTC. Its protein is CASSPLEGAQETQYF.

This clonotype was counted many times. V gene TRBV6-5 combines with J gene TRBJ2-7; D may correspond to TRBD1 or TRBD2 (6 bases each). Trimming shortened V by 2 bases and J by 2 bases, and 7 bases separated the two germline ends. The CDR3 length is 13 residues. CDR1 and CDR2 (germline): MNHEY, SVGAGI. The CDR3 sequence: CASSYRGAYEQYF. The CDR3 DNA sequence: TGTGCCAGCAGTTACAGGGGGGCCTACGAGCAGTACTTC.

This clonotype appeared many times. The chain couples TRBV7-2 to TRBJ1-2; 7 bases map to TRBD1. The CDR3 covers 15 residues. The germline gives CDR1 SGHTA, CDR2 FQGNSA. V lost 5 bases and J lost 4; bases outside the gene matches: 10. CDR3 nucleotide sequence: TGTGCCAGCAGCCTCGTTTCAGGGGGTGCCTATGGCTACACCTTC. It translates to CASSLVSGGAYGYTF.

The rearrangement joins TRBV6-2 or TRBV6-3 to TRBJ1-2; perhaps TRBD1 as D (6 bases). CDR3 length: 13 amino acids. Trimming removed 6 bases at V and 8 bases at J, with 16 bases between. Germline V gives CDR1 MNHEY, CDR2 SVGEGT. Here the CDR3 DNA reads TGTGCCAGCAGACCCTCAGGGGAAGTGGGCTACACCTTC. It is translated as CASRPSGEVGYTF.